This T cell receptor beta chain emerged from a study of cytomegalovirus exposure and HLA in healthy donors. For the study at large: Earlier results showed 90 million to 120 million unique TCR beta sequences derived from approximately 170 million T cells.

Both 60 Vbeta primers and 13 Jbeta primers went into the PCR. In the original processing: In a later analysis, the count reached some 75 million unique TCR beta chains, with 10 million to 14 million shared. TCRdb's table, derived via immunoSEQ multiplex PCR, lists solely in-frame clones and lacks some. The D gene and trimming were derived from the DNA, and the V and J assignments and clone size from that table. The table shows some 110,000 clones, with around 72% occurring only once. This clone was seen just once. Its target is unknown. Germline assignment: CDR1 MNHEY and CDR2 SMNVEV (reference sequence). After removal of 10 bases from V and 4 bases from J, the junction contained 5 bases not matched to a gene. The CDR3 consists of 13 residues. Findings and limits, study-wide: Follow-up analysis later connected one missense variant in DCLRE1C with trimming of TCR beta V- and J-genes. Reportedly, fewer N-insertions than the roughly 700-donor mean appeared in an Asian-associated ancestry cluster in a later analysis.

The material sequenced was PBMCs. V gene TRBV27 combines with J gene TRBJ2-7; 12 bases match TRBD2. The TCR was taken from a male donor in good health and CMV-seronegative. CDR3 DNA: TGTGCCACTCTAGCGGGAGGGCTGTACGAGCAGTACTTC. Translation: CATLAGGLYEQYF.